These 8 T cell receptor beta chains were sequenced from one sample in a study of CD8 T cells in Susac syndrome (dated by TCRdb to the late 2010s). The method was the immunoSEQ multiplex PCR assay. RNA was extracted using the RNeasy kit, and about 0.45 to 1 ug of the RNA was reverse transcribed with random hexamers. The public reads were quality trimmed at Q25 with fastp and then assembled into clones with MiXCR by TCRdb, keeping productive beta chains. Duplicate CDR3 protein sequences are folded into a single record with the most common DNA and genes. In all, the sample holds about 100,000 distinct CDR3 sequences, and 95% of those were seen once. In total, the top ten clones hold 0.3% of the sample. Sequencing was done on a sample of CD8+ T cells from PBMCs. These receptors were obtained from a human donor with Susac syndrome.

The rearrangement joins TRBV18 to TRBJ2-3; 7 nucleotides agree with TRBD1. With 1 base clipped from V and 0 bases from J, the junction kept 4 bases outside the gene matches. The germline V gene encodes CDR1 KGHSH and CDR2 LQKENI. CDR3 size: 16 residues. DNA for the CDR3: TGTGCCAGCTCACCACGGACAGGCCAAAGCACAGATACGCAGTATTTT. Translation gives CASSPRTGQSTDTQYF.

The rearrangement uses TRBV4-2 and TRBJ2-1; D perhaps matches TRBD2 (5 bases). In germline, CDR1 is LGHNA, CDR2 YNFKEQ. The V gene lost 1 base and the J gene lost 8 bases, with 9 bases spanning the gap. This CDR3 contains 13 residues. CDR3 bases: TGTGCCAGCAGCCAAGGTTCGCGGGATGAGCAGTTCTTC. This gives the protein CASSQGSRDEQFF.

The chain joins TRBV28 to TRBJ2-4; D is perhaps TRBD1 (6 bases). Germline CDR1 and CDR2: MDHEN and SYDVKM. The CDR3 is made up of 14 amino acids. Trimming removed 5 bases at V and 9 bases at J, with 17 bases between. This chain's CDR3 is CASSDHTGMGIQYF. The CDR3, as DNA: TGTGCCAGCAGTGACCACACAGGGATGGGCATTCAGTACTTC.

The chain joins TRBV19 to TRBJ2-5; perhaps D is TRBD1 or TRBD2 (5 bases each). The CDR3 loop spans 15 amino acids. V was shortened by 5 bases and J by 4 bases, with 17 bases between the two germline ends. Germline assignment: CDR1 LNHDA and CDR2 SQIVND (reference sequence). In DNA form, the CDR3 reads TGTGCCAGTAGTCCCCGGGATCTCGGGACAGAGACCCAGTACTTC. Its translation: CASSPRDLGTETQYF.

This chain uses TRBV20-1 with TRBJ2-3; 8 nucleotides align to TRBD2. The ends lost 1 base at V and 2 bases at J; junction bases unmatched: 2. The CDR3 is 14 amino acids. The germline gives CDR1 DFQATT, CDR2 SNEGSKA (reference sequence). The CDR3 is CSARGAGATDTQYF. Written as DNA, the CDR3 is TGCAGTGCTAGAGGAGCGGGGGCCACAGATACGCAGTATTTT.

The chain combines TRBV29-1 with TRBJ2-5; D could derive from TRBD1 or TRBD2 (5 bases each). The CDR3 is made up of 14 amino acids. CDR1 is SQVTM, CDR2 ANQGSEA, per germline. Trimming removed 3 bases at V and 0 bases at J, with 11 bases between. CDR3 loop: CSVDGGSYQETQYF. For the CDR3, the DNA is TGCAGCGTTGATGGGGGATCCTACCAAGAGACCCAGTACTTC.

The rearrangement links TRBV3-1 to TRBJ2-5; D could derive from TRBD1 or TRBD2 (5 bases each). The V gene lost 1 base and the J gene lost 5 bases, with 14 bases spanning the gap. Germline CDR1 and CDR2: LGHDT and YNNKEL (reference sequence). The CDR3 covers 15 residues. Here the CDR3 DNA reads TGTGCCAGCAGCCAAGTTACGAGGGGTAAGGAGACCCAGTACTTC. Translation: CASSQVTRGKETQYF.

The chain has TRBV7-2 and TRBJ2-5, with D unclear. V was cut by 6 bases and J by 4 bases, with 15 bases left in between. Germline V gene data show CDR1 as SGHTA and CDR2 as FQGNSA. The CDR3 extends over 14 amino acids. The CDR3 DNA follows: TGTGCCAGCAGTCGTACCGGGCCCGGAGAGACCCAGTACTTC. Its translation is CASSRTGPGETQYF.